These 32 T cell receptor beta chains share one sample of origin, sequenced in a study of regulatory T cells in long-lasting Graves disease. HTBI primers from iRepertoire and Arm-PCR of CDR3 regions yielded the TCR beta libraries. TCRdb reanalysed the multiplex PCR reads using MiXCR and keeps one entry per CDR3 protein. The sample carries around 460,000 distinct CDR3 sequences, approximately 22% recorded once. Time point meaning: persistent/refractory GD, antithyroid drugs over 5 years with positive TRAb. TCR sequences were obtained from RNA taken from PBMCs. Sequenced material: peripheral blood mononuclear cells (PBMCs), taken when the disease was refractory, from a patient treated with antithyroid drugs. These receptors were collected from a female donor with Graves disease.

For this clonotype: One base away lies a much larger clone, so this may be a sequencing read error. The V call is TRBV20-1, the J call TRBJ2-5; no firm D call. The CDR3 spans 15 residues. V shed 5 bases and J shed 1 base, with 17 bases lying between them. Germline V CDR1 and CDR2: DFQATT, SNEGSKA (reference sequence). This CDR3 reads CSAVDWRPSQETQYF. CDR3 DNA sequence: TGCAGTGCTGTGGATTGGAGACCAAGCCAAGAGACCCAGTACTTC.

This clonotype was counted at least ten times. The chain carries TRBV7-2 and TRBJ2-7; weak D call: TRBD1 (6 bases). The V gene's germline CDR1 is SGHTA and CDR2 FQGNSA. The ends were cut back, 5 bases at V and 2 bases at J, with 13 bases in the middle. This CDR3 has 14 residues. Here the CDR3 reads CASSPRAGAYEQYF. CDR3 nucleotide sequence: TGTGCCAGCAGCCCTCGGGCAGGGGCCTACGAGCAGTACTTC. Together with reference TRBV7-2 and TRBJ2-7, the CDR3 gives the full variable domain: GAGVSQSPSNKVTEKGKDVELRCDPISGHTALYWYRQSLGQGLEFLIYFQGNSAPDKSGLPSDRFSAERTGGSVSTLTIQRTQQEDSAVYLCASSPRAGAYEQYFGPGTRLTVT.

The chain carries TRBV19 and TRBJ2-7; maybe TRBD2 (5 bases). V lost 4 bases to trimming and J lost 7 bases, with 14 bases between them. CDR1 and CDR2 (germline): LNHDA, SQIVND (reference sequence). This CDR3 is 13 amino acids long. CDR3 sequence (DNA): TGTGCCAGTAGTACCCCCGGGATGGGGGAGCAGTACTTC. Protein product: CASSTPGMGEQYF. Drawing the rest from reference TRBV19 and TRBJ2-7, the complete variable domain is DGGITQSPKYLFRKEGQNVTLSCEQNLNHDAMYWYRQDPGQGLRLIYYSQIVNDFQKGDIAEGYSVSREKKESFPLTVTSAQKNPTAFYLCASSTPGMGEQYFGPGTRLTVT.

The V gene is TRBV28, the J gene TRBJ2-3; D gene uncertain. Trimming cost V 1 base and J 6 bases, with 2 bases left between them. Germline lookup yields CDR1 MDHEN and CDR2 SYDVKM. CDR3 size: 11 residues. CDR3 sequence (DNA): TGTGCCAGCAGTTTATATGATACGCAGTATTTT. Its translation is CASSLYDTQYF.

This clonotype has a count of ten or more. The rearrangement joins TRBV6-2 or TRBV6-3 to TRBJ2-2; D gene uncertain. The CDR3 has 16 residues. The V and J ends lost 0 bases and 0 bases respectively, with 8 bases between them. The germline V gene encodes CDR1 MNHEY and CDR2 SVGEGT. CDR3 loop: CASSYSRRTNTGELFF. The CDR3 DNA follows: TGTGCCAGCAGTTACTCGCGGAGAACGAACACCGGGGAGCTGTTTTTT.

This clonotype has a count of ten or more. J is TRBJ1-2 and V is TRBV20-1, with unresolved D. Trimming took off 6 bases at V and 4 bases at J, with 18 bases between the two ends. Germline lookup yields CDR1 DFQATT and CDR2 SNEGSKA (reference sequence). The CDR3 runs to 14 residues. CDR3 residues: CSALKTVDLYGYTF. CDR3 nucleotides: TGCAGTGCGCTGAAGACGGTAGACCTCTATGGCTACACCTTC.

This clonotype came up a few times. The V gene is TRBV30, the J gene TRBJ1-6, with 8 bases identical to TRBD1. Germline V gene lookup returns CDR1 GTSNPN and CDR2 SVGIG (reference sequence). The CDR3 is 13 residues long. The J segment lost 14 bases and the V segment lost 0 bases, leaving 6 bases of the junction unmatched. As DNA, the CDR3 is TGTGCCTGGAGTGTACAGGGGGACACAACCCTCCACTTT. This codes for CAWSVQGDTTLHF.

This clonotype was observed a handful of times. The CDR3, as DNA: TGTGCCAGCAGTCCGCAGGGGTCAATCTATGGCTACACCTTC. Its translation is CASSPQGSIYGYTF. V usage is TRBV12-3 or TRBV12-4 and J usage is TRBJ1-2, with TRBD1 as a possible D gene (6 bases). V was pared by 5 bases and J by 4 bases, with 14 bases between. The CDR3 has 14 amino acids.

Remarks on this clonotype: A much more abundant neighbour one base away suggests this may be a read error. The V call is TRBV6-1, the J call TRBJ1-6; 8 bases are shared with TRBD1. The germline CDR1 and CDR2 sequences are MNHNS and SASEGT. Losses at the gene ends were 5 bases for V and 8 bases for J; bases not matched to a gene: 11. The CDR3 spans 16 residues. DNA for the CDR3: TGTGCCAGCAGTAACCAAGGACAGGGACGTGATTCACCCCTCCACTTT. It is translated as CASSNQGQGRDSPLHF.

This chain connects TRBV12-3 or TRBV12-4 to TRBJ1-1; D uncertain. The CDR3 sequence is 14 residues long. V shed 5 bases and J shed 5 bases, with 15 bases lying between them. The CDR3 coding sequence is TGTGCCAGCAGTCCTCCCTGGGATGGAACTGAAGCTTTCTTT. Its protein is CASSPPWDGTEAFF.

This sequence joins TRBV3-1 and TRBJ1-6; 7 nucleotides line up with TRBD1. The CDR3 is 14 amino acids. Germline V gene lookup returns CDR1 LGHDT and CDR2 YNNKEL (reference sequence). Trimming took 8 bases from V and 10 from J; bases not matched to a gene: 11. For the CDR3, the DNA is TGTGCCAGCTCAACCCTGGGACAGCGGTCACCCCTCCACTTT. It translates to CASSTLGQRSPLHF.

In this sample, this clonotype turned up many times. The rearrangement links TRBV7-6 to TRBJ2-5; D may be TRBD2 (6 bases). Germline CDR1 and CDR2: SGHVS and FNYEAQ. V lost 2 bases, J lost 5 bases, and 12 bases lay in between. The CDR3 consists of 14 residues. CDR3 residues: CASSLQLAQETQYF. The CDR3 DNA sequence: TGTGCCAGCAGCTTACAGCTAGCGCAGGAGACCCAGTACTTC.

This clonotype was seen at least ten times. V and J are TRBV28 and TRBJ2-7, with 9 bases identical to TRBD1. With 3 bases clipped from V and 5 bases from J, the junction kept 5 bases outside the gene matches. Germline lookup yields CDR1 MDHEN and CDR2 SYDVKM. The CDR3 runs to 14 residues. The CDR3: CASSLSDRGHEQYF. The CDR3 region has the DNA TGTGCCAGCAGTTTGTCGGACAGGGGCCACGAGCAGTACTTC.

The chain recombines TRBV5-5 with TRBJ2-6; 7 bases line up with TRBD1. Trimming at V came to 0 bases and at J to 0 bases, leaving 6 bases not matched to a gene. CDR3 length: 18 residues. The germline V gene has CDR1 SGHKS and CDR2 YYEKEE (reference sequence). CDR3 loop: CASSLVQGVNSGANVLTF. Written as DNA, the CDR3 is TGTGCCAGCAGCTTGGTGCAGGGGGTGAACTCTGGGGCCAACGTCCTGACTTTC.

This chain uses TRBV29-1 with TRBJ1-3, with D maybe TRBD1 (5 bases). This CDR3 contains 12 residues. V shed 5 bases and J shed 6 bases, with 11 bases lying between them. Germline V lookup: CDR1 SQVTM, CDR2 ANQGSEA. The CDR3 here is CSVLRGENTIYF. CDR3 coding DNA: TGCAGCGTTCTGAGGGGAGAAAACACCATATATTTT.

This sequence joins TRBV11-2 and TRBJ2-7, with D uncertain. CDR1 is SGHAT and CDR2 is FQNNGV in the germline V gene. Trimming stripped 3 bases from V and 5 bases from J, with 8 bases between. CDR3 size: 12 residues. The CDR3 DNA reads TGTGCCAGCAGCTTGGGGAACGACGAGCAGTACTTC. It codes for CASSLGNDEQYF.

This clonotype occurred a few times. This chain joins TRBV7-2 and TRBJ1-2; D gene unclear. The germline CDR1 and CDR2 sequences are SGHTA and FQGNSA. V shed 3 bases and J shed 0 bases, with 11 bases lying between them. This CDR3 region has 15 residues. CDR3 nucleotides: TGTGCCAGCAGCTTCCTGGGCACAGCTAACTATGGCTACACCTTC. It translates to CASSFLGTANYGYTF. Full variable domain (rest looked up from reference TRBV7-2 and TRBJ1-2): GAGVSQSPSNKVTEKGKDVELRCDPISGHTALYWYRQSLGQGLEFLIYFQGNSAPDKSGLPSDRFSAERTGGSVSTLTIQRTQQEDSAVYLCASSFLGTANYGYTFGSGTRLTVV.

This clonotype was seen ten or more times. The chain carries TRBV7-9 and TRBJ2-7, with 7 bases that match TRBD1. Per the germline V gene, CDR1 is SEHNR and CDR2 is FQNEAQ (reference sequence). V trimming: 4 bases; J trimming: 2 bases; junction bases outside the gene matches: 5. This CDR3 has 14 amino acids. Written as DNA, the CDR3 is TGTGCCAGCAGCTCACGGGACAGTACCTACGAGCAGTACTTC. Protein: CASSSRDSTYEQYF.

V is TRBV7-2 and J is TRBJ2-2; no definite D call. Germline CDR1 and CDR2: SGHTA and FQGNSA. This CDR3 is built from 15 residues. Trimming stripped 2 bases from V and 1 base from J, with 8 bases between. The CDR3 bases are TGTGCCAGCAGCTTAAGCGTCAGGAACACCGGGGAGCTGTTTTTT. Translation gives CASSLSVRNTGELFF.

This clonotype was seen at least ten times. V gene TRBV10-3 combines with J gene TRBJ2-5; no clear D. Looked up from germline, CDR1 is ENHRY and CDR2 is SYGVKD. The V gene lost 7 bases and the J gene lost 2 bases, with 14 bases spanning the gap. The CDR3 is made up of 14 amino acids. As DNA, the CDR3 is TGTGCCATCAAGTTAGTCGAGGCACAAGAGACCCAGTACTTC. Translating it yields CAIKLVEAQETQYF.

This clonotype was recorded many times. The rearrangement uses TRBV2 and TRBJ1-5; D is perhaps TRBD1 (5 bases). This CDR3 contains 14 residues. Germline V gives CDR1 SNHLY, CDR2 FYNNEI. V was cut by 6 bases and J by 2 bases, with 11 bases left in between. The CDR3 DNA follows: TGTGCCAGCAGCTGGGACCGCGGCAATCAGCCCCAGCATTTT. Encoded protein: CASSWDRGNQPQHF.

This clonotype was seen repeatedly, ten times or more. The chain joins TRBV6-1 to TRBJ2-2; D perhaps matches TRBD2 (5 bases). CDR1 and CDR2 from the germline V gene are MNHNS and SASEGT. V lost 5 bases, J lost 4 bases, and 8 bases lay in between. The CDR3 runs 13 residues. The CDR3 is CASSTEVTGELFF. CDR3 DNA: TGTGCCAGCAGTACGGAGGTCACCGGGGAGCTGTTTTTT.

This clonotype was counted a few times. The chain uses TRBV7-2 and TRBJ1-6; D remains ambiguous. In germline, CDR1 is SGHTA, CDR2 FQGNSA. The V gene lost 1 base and the J gene lost 7 bases, with 11 bases spanning the gap. This CDR3 comprises 15 residues. Here the CDR3 reads CASSLEGSGNSPLHF. In DNA form, the CDR3 reads TGTGCCAGCAGCTTAGAGGGTTCGGGGAATTCACCCCTCCACTTT.

This clonotype was picked up many times. The DNA of the CDR3 is TGTGCCAGCAGCTACGACGGAGTTAACTATGGCTACACCTTC. This codes for CASSYDGVNYGYTF. The V call is TRBV7-2, the J call TRBJ1-2, with D unresolved. Germline V gene sequence: CDR1 SGHTA, CDR2 FQGNSA. The CDR3 has 14 amino acids. V was pared by 4 bases and J by 1 base, with 10 bases between.

There are many counts of this clonotype. The CDR3 is CASSNHGQTNTEAFF. In DNA, the CDR3 is TGTGCCAGCAGCAATCACGGACAGACGAACACTGAAGCTTTCTTT. V and J are TRBV28 and TRBJ1-1; possible D gene TRBD1, 6 bases. This CDR3 contains 15 residues. With 6 bases removed from V and 1 base from J, the gap between germline ends came to 15 bases. Germline CDR1 MDHEN, CDR2 SYDVKM.

The V gene is TRBV7-2, the J gene TRBJ2-3; 12 bases align to TRBD2. This CDR3 is built from 17 residues. The V gene's germline CDR1 is SGHTA and CDR2 FQGNSA. After removal of 6 bases from V and 2 bases from J, the junction contained 9 bases not matched to a gene. The DNA of the CDR3 is TGTGCCAGCAGAACCGGGACTAGCGGGTTTAACACAGATACGCAGTATTTT. Its translation is CASRTGTSGFNTDTQYF.

This clonotype was seen many times. The chain combines TRBV11-2 with TRBJ2-5; 7 nucleotides line up with TRBD2. Germline CDR1 and CDR2: SGHAT and FQNNGV. The CDR3 runs 15 residues. Germline trimming cut 2 bases from V and 4 bases from J; bases unmatched to any gene: 7. CDR3 in amino acids: CASSLTLVAGETQYF. The CDR3, as DNA: TGTGCCAGCAGCTTAACACTTGTAGCGGGAGAGACCCAGTACTTC.

The V and J genes are TRBV5-1 and TRBJ2-3, with TRBD2 identical over 8 bases. Germline V gene lookup returns CDR1 SGHRS and CDR2 YFSETQ. The CDR3 length is 16 residues. Unmatched junction bases numbered 8, after V lost 2 bases and J lost 3 bases. This CDR3 is CASSLKRGGGTDTQYF. DNA of the CDR3: TGCGCCAGCAGCTTAAAACGGGGGGGCGGAACAGATACGCAGTATTTT.

The chain carries TRBV19 and TRBJ1-1; 7 nucleotides agree with TRBD1. The ends lost 7 bases at V and 4 bases at J; junction bases unmatched: 9. This CDR3 has 14 amino acids. Germline V gene lookup returns CDR1 LNHDA and CDR2 SQIVND (reference sequence). The CDR3 here is CASTPTGWGTEAFF. In DNA form, the CDR3 reads TGTGCCAGTACTCCGACAGGGTGGGGCACTGAAGCTTTCTTT.

This chain joins TRBV19 and TRBJ2-5, with D possibly being TRBD1 (6 bases). The CDR3 has 13 residues. Germline values: CDR1 LNHDA, CDR2 SQIVND (reference sequence). V lost 3 bases and J 5 bases, leaving 10 bases between the germline ends. CDR3 sequence (DNA): TGTGCCAGTAGTATTGGGACACGGGAGACCCAGTACTTC. It specifies CASSIGTRETQYF.

This clonotype came up many times. The rearrangement joins TRBV10-3 to TRBJ1-4; 7 nucleotides agree with TRBD1. Germline V gene sequence: CDR1 ENHRY, CDR2 SYGVKD. V trimming: 3 bases; J trimming: 5 bases; junction bases outside the gene matches: 6. The CDR3 sequence is 15 residues long. The CDR3 DNA follows: TGTGCCATCAGTGAAGGGGGCAGGGAGAATGAAAAACTGTTTTTT. Its protein product is CAISEGGRENEKLFF.

Ten or more counts support this clonotype. The J gene is TRBJ2-2, the V gene TRBV28; 8 nucleotides agree with TRBD1. Germline CDR1 and CDR2: MDHEN and SYDVKM. The CDR3 contains 13 residues. V trimming: 6 bases; J trimming: 7 bases; junction bases outside the gene matches: 4. CDR3 coding DNA: TGTGCCAGCAGCCCCGGACAGGGCGGGGAGCTGTTTTTT. Its translation is CASSPGQGGELFF.